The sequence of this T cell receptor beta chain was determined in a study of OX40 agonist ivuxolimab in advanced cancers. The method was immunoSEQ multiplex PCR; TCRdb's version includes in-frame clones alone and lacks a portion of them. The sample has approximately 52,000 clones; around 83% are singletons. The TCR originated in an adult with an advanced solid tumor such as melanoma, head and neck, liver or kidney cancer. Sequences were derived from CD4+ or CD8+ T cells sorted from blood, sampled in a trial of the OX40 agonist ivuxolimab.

The DNA for the CDR3 is TGTGCCAGCAGCCCGCCGAGCGGAGTGGGCTACACCTTC. Its protein is CASSPPSGVGYTF. This chain uses TRBV7-9 with TRBJ1-2; the D is unclear. Germline loops: CDR1 SEHNR, CDR2 FQNEAQ (reference sequence). The CDR3 extends over 13 amino acids. V lost 5 bases and J lost 8, with 15 bases in between.